Following are 21 T cell receptor beta chains from one sample sequenced in a study of human T cells and chemical hapten exposure. TCRdb recomputed calls from the RACE reads with MiXCR, one row per CDR3 protein. This sample has more than 100,000 distinct CDR3 sequences, with roughly 13% found just once. Time point given: patch test 1, 2 weeks after DPC sensitization. Treatment here: therapeutic diphenylcyclopropenone sensitization with weekly scalp DPC. The material was whole blood, obtained in connection with sensitization to the hapten diphenylcyclopropenone (DPC). The receptors were sampled from a man younger than 30 with alopecia areata. Some clones in this sample may be carry-over from other donors' samples.

CDR3 DNA sequence: TGCGCCAGCAGCTTGAGGAGACAGGGGAACTATGGCTACACCTTC. This gives the protein CASSLRRQGNYGYTF. The V call is TRBV5-1, the J call TRBJ1-2; 8 bases map to TRBD1. V shed 1 base, J shed 2 bases, and the junction held 4 bases outside the gene matches. Germline lookup yields CDR1 SGHRS and CDR2 YFSETQ. The CDR3 totals 15 residues.

The CDR3 nucleotides are TGTGCCAGCAGTGAACGACAGGGGGCCGGGGCACCCCTCCACTTT. Translating gives CASSERQGAGAPLHF. V is TRBV25-1 and J is TRBJ1-6; TRBD1 aligns across 10 bases. Trimming removed 2 bases from V and 11 bases from J; junction bases left unmatched: 6. Germline V gene data show CDR1 as MGHDK and CDR2 as SYGVNS. The CDR3 consists of 15 residues.

The V call is TRBV3-1, the J call TRBJ2-2; a weak D match, TRBD1 (6 bases). From germline, CDR1 is LGHDT and CDR2 YNNKEL (reference sequence). Trimming took off 2 bases at V and 7 bases at J, with 14 bases between the two ends. CDR3 length: 15 residues. CDR3 residues: CASSQRGNLNGELFF. The CDR3 coding sequence is TGTGCCAGCAGCCAAAGGGGGAATTTGAACGGGGAGCTGTTTTTT.

This chain links TRBV2 with TRBJ1-4, with TRBD1 matching over 9 bases. Germline CDR1 SNHLY, CDR2 FYNNEI. With V trimmed by 8 bases and J by 6 bases, 10 bases remained unmatched. The CDR3 runs to 15 residues. The CDR3: CASGYRDREDEKLFF. The CDR3 DNA reads as TGTGCCAGCGGGTACCGGGACAGGGAAGATGAAAAACTGTTTTTT.

The J gene is TRBJ1-1, the V gene TRBV29-1; the D is unclear. V shed 4 bases and J shed 3 bases, with 3 bases lying between them. Per germline, CDR1 SQVTM and CDR2 ANQGSEA. The CDR3 has 10 amino acids. The CDR3 sequence is CSVADTEAFF. CDR3 coding DNA: TGCAGCGTTGCCGACACTGAAGCTTTCTTT.

The chain links TRBV27 to TRBJ2-7; possibly TRBD1 for D (6 bases). Between the trimmed V and J ends, which lost 3 bases and 3 bases, there was a span of 9 bases. Germline V gene sequence: CDR1 MNHEY, CDR2 SMNVEV (reference sequence). This CDR3 has 13 amino acids. CDR3 sequence (DNA): TGTGCCAGCAGTTTGACGACAGGCTACGAGCAGTACGTC. It specifies CASSLTTGYEQYV.

This clonotype was detected a few times. The chain recombines TRBV29-1 with TRBJ2-1, with 7 bases identical to TRBD2. Germline CDR1 is SQVTM and CDR2 is ANQGSEA. Unmatched junction bases numbered 5, after V lost 2 bases and J lost 10 bases. The CDR3 is 12 residues long. The CDR3 here is CSVESAGREQFF. In nucleotides, the CDR3 is TGCAGCGTTGAATCAGCGGGGAGAGAGCAGTTCTTC.

There are many counts of this clonotype. V usage is TRBV7-3 and J usage is TRBJ2-2, with D tentatively TRBD1 (7 bases). From germline, CDR1 is SGHTA and CDR2 FQGTGA. The V gene lost 2 bases and the J gene lost 4 bases, with 14 bases spanning the gap. CDR3 size: 16 residues. The DNA of the CDR3 is TGTGCCAGCAGCTTAGGGTACAGGGGACTCACCGGGGAGCTGTTTTTT. Translated, it gives CASSLGYRGLTGELFF.

This clonotype was counted between two and nine times. The rearrangement joins TRBV11-2 to TRBJ2-7; 9 bases fit TRBD1. Trimming removed 2 bases from V and 2 bases from J; junction bases left unmatched: 4. This CDR3 spans 15 amino acids. The germline CDR1 and CDR2 sequences are SGHAT and FQNNGV. CDR3 sequence reads: CASSLRGTGPYEQYF. The CDR3 DNA reads TGTGCCAGCAGCTTAAGGGGGACAGGGCCCTACGAGCAGTACTTC.

In this sample, this clonotype turned up many times. The gene calls are TRBV7-9 and TRBJ1-1; weak D call: TRBD1 (6 bases). The CDR3 sequence is 12 residues long. V was cut by 5 bases and J by 8 bases, with 12 bases left in between. Germline V CDR1 and CDR2: SEHNR, FQNEAQ (reference sequence). The CDR3 region has the DNA TGTGCCAGCAGCCCTGGACAGAGGGAAGCTTTCTTT. It yields the protein CASSPGQREAFF.

This clonotype was seen only once. In DNA form, the CDR3 reads TGTGCCAGCAGCTTGGGACTAGCGGGGGAATTTAGCACAGATACGCAGTATTTT. Residues: CASSLGLAGEFSTDTQYF. V is TRBV7-6 and J is TRBJ2-3; 14 bases line up with TRBD2. Germline V lookup: CDR1 SGHVS, CDR2 FNYEAQ. V trimming: 3 bases; J trimming: 0 bases; junction bases outside the gene matches: 5. The CDR3 runs 18 residues.

This clonotype was recorded once. The chain employs TRBV6-1 and TRBJ2-2, with D possibly TRBD1 on 6 matching bases. Germline-derived CDR1 and CDR2 are MNHNS and SASEGT. The CDR3 is made up of 13 amino acids. V dropped 5 bases and J dropped 9 bases, with 13 bases sitting between them. The CDR3 sequence is CASSPDSLRELFF. The CDR3 nucleotides are TGTGCCAGCAGTCCGGACAGCCTCCGGGAGCTGTTTTTT.

This clonotype has a count of ten or more. The chain has TRBV20-1 and TRBJ2-2; unclear D gene. CDR1 and CDR2 (germline): DFQATT, SNEGSKA (reference sequence). Deletions cut 3 bases from V and 4 bases from J, with 3 bases between. This CDR3 has 11 amino acids. CDR3 sequence: CSASRTGELFF. The CDR3 coding sequence is TGCAGTGCTAGTCGCACCGGGGAGCTGTTTTTT.

The chain carries TRBV5-6 and TRBJ1-1; D remains unclear. The CDR3 length is 14 residues. The germline V and J ends were trimmed by 4 bases and 4 bases, with 14 bases remaining between them. Germline loops: CDR1 SGHDT, CDR2 YYEEEE. The CDR3 is CASSMPGLVTEAFF. CDR3 DNA sequence: TGTGCCAGCAGCATGCCGGGATTAGTCACTGAAGCTTTCTTT. Full variable domain (missing parts from reference TRBV5-6 and TRBJ1-1): DAGVTQSPTHLIKTRGQQVTLRCSPKSGHDTVSWYQQALGQGPQFIFQYYEEEERQRGNFPDRFSGHQFPNYSSELNVNALLLGDSALYLCASSMPGLVTEAFFGQGTRLTVV.

In this sample, this clonotype turned up many times. This chain connects TRBV5-4 to TRBJ2-5, with 7 nucleotides matching TRBD2. The CDR3 has 15 residues. CDR1 is SGHNT and CDR2 is YYREEE in the germline V gene (reference sequence). V gave up 0 bases and J gave up 2 bases; unmatched junction bases: 4. CDR3 nucleotides: TGTGCCAGCAGCTTGGGTGGGGGGGATCAAGAGACCCAGTACTTC. Protein sequence: CASSLGGGDQETQYF.

The J gene is TRBJ2-3, the V gene TRBV2; maybe TRBD2 (6 bases). V gave up 6 bases and J gave up 3 bases, with 10 bases separating them. The CDR3 extends over 13 amino acids. Germline lookup yields CDR1 SNHLY and CDR2 FYNNEI. The CDR3: CASRDRGTDTQYF. The DNA of the CDR3 is TGTGCCAGCAGGGACCGGGGGACAGATACGCAGTATTTT.

The V and J genes are TRBV10-1 and TRBJ2-4; 13 positions agree with TRBD2. The J segment lost 7 bases and the V segment lost 5 bases, leaving 2 bases of the junction unmatched. CDR1 is WNHNN and CDR2 is SYGVQD in the germline V gene (reference sequence). There are 14 residues in the CDR3. The CDR3 sequence: CASSMGLAGNIQYF. The CDR3 DNA sequence: TGCGCCAGCAGTATGGGACTAGCGGGGAACATTCAGTACTTC.

Written as DNA, the CDR3 is TGTGCCAGCAGTCTCCCGGGACAGGGTAACGAGCAGTACGTC. This sequence encodes CASSLPGQGNEQYV. The V and J genes are TRBV6-2 or TRBV6-3 and TRBJ2-7, with 9 bases that match TRBD1. CDR1 and CDR2 (germline): MNHEY, SVGEGT. The CDR3 sequence is 14 residues long. V dropped 5 bases and J dropped 5; count of bases not matched to a gene: 7.

This clonotype was detected only a few times. The V gene is TRBV4-3, the J gene TRBJ2-7; possible D gene TRBD1, 5 bases. V lost 1 base, J lost 2 bases, and 12 bases lay in between. The CDR3 contains 15 residues. Germline lookup yields CDR1 LGHNA and CDR2 YSLEER. CDR3 DNA: TGCGCCAGCAGCCAAGGAACAGGAATACCCTACGAGCAGTACGTC. Protein product: CASSQGTGIPYEQYV.

The sample holds a few counts of this clonotype. This chain links TRBV12-3 or TRBV12-4 with TRBJ2-3; D call uncertain. With 6 bases removed from V and 4 bases from J, the gap between germline ends came to 14 bases. The CDR3 covers 14 residues. This CDR3 reads CASSQSGAADTQYF. The CDR3 DNA reads as TGTGCCAGCAGCCAGTCTGGAGCTGCAGATACGCAGTATTTT.

Only a few counts were recorded for this clonotype. This chain joins TRBV4-3 and TRBJ1-1, with 10 bases that match TRBD1. Trimming cost V 0 bases and J 4 bases; bases outside gene matches: 11. From germline, CDR1 is LGHNA and CDR2 YSLEER. The CDR3 length is 18 residues. The CDR3 here is CASSQDDFWGQGTTEAFF. CDR3 coding DNA: TGCGCCAGCAGCCAAGACGACTTCTGGGGACAGGGGACCACTGAAGCTTTCTTT.